This TCR beta chain appears in the sequencing data of a study of T cell clones after liver transplantation. Study information: In this trial, immunosuppression withdrawal was attempted within 2 years of liver transplant. Three of the eight recipients were HCV-positive; the rest had non-autoimmune, non-viral transplant indications. Tolerant meant at least one year fully off immunosuppression without liver enzymes above twice normal. Draws occurred before transplant, before withdrawal, and after complete or failed withdrawal.

V was pared by 5 bases and J by 2 bases, with 9 bases of the junction left unmatched. Germline CDR1 and CDR2: MNHEY and SMNVEV (reference sequence). The CDR3 covers 16 residues. Sequencing used immunoSEQ multiplex PCR; TCRdb keeps in-frame clones, though not all of them. The table includes roughly 19,000 clones, 80% to 90% detected once. The sample in question was CD8+ T cells from blood, obtained 46 months after liver transplant. The chain carries TRBV27 and TRBJ2-1; 7 bases are a match to TRBD2. This clonotype was obtained from a human patient who received a liver transplant. Some T cells may be supplied by the graft donor. CDR3 nucleotides: TGTGCCAGCAGTCCTCTGGGGGGAGGGGCCTACAATGAGCAGTTCTTC. This gives the protein CASSPLGGGAYNEQFF.